This note documents a single T cell receptor beta chain sequence. The data were produced by immunoSEQ multiplex PCR, yet TCRdb's version contains in-frame clones alone and is incomplete. The sample has under 80,000 clones, roughly 80% seen once. These data belong to a study of OX40 agonist ivuxolimab in advanced cancers. The germline gives CDR1 SQVTM, CDR2 ANQGSEA. The CDR3 has 19 residues. J gave up 5 bases and V 3 bases, and 19 bases lay outside the gene matches. The rearrangement links TRBV29-1 to TRBJ2-1, with 10 bases fitting TRBD1. The sample was CD4+ or CD8+ T cells sorted from blood, taken in a trial of the OX40 agonist ivuxolimab. The source of this sequence is an adult with an advanced solid tumor such as melanoma, head and neck, liver or kidney cancer. This CDR3 is CSVDIFSQPTGGNDNEQFF. The CDR3, as DNA: TGCAGCGTTGATATCTTCTCCCAACCGACAGGGGGCAATGACAATGAGCAGTTCTTC.